Listed below are T cell receptor beta chains from one sample, sequenced in a study of cytomegalovirus exposure and HLA in healthy donors. TCRdb's table, derived via immunoSEQ multiplex PCR, lists solely in-frame clones and lacks some. The record lists about 110,000 clones, of which the ten most abundant hold approximately 6.2%. The sequencing input was PBMCs. These receptors came from a man between 35 and 55 years old in good health and CMV-seropositive. Each CDR3 is given with its conserved first and last residue. A D gene is named only where the DNA matches it firmly.

cdr3_length j_call d_call v_call cdr3_aa
14 TRBJ2-7 TRBD1 TRBV15 CATSRGTGGWEQYF
15 TRBJ2-7 - TRBV6-5 CASTPGSGLFGEQYF
15 TRBJ2-3 TRBD1 TRBV23-1 CASSQEDRQTDTQYF
16 TRBJ1-2 - TRBV5-8 CASSLALDSQLDGYTF
11 TRBJ1-1 TRBD1 TRBV29-1 CSVEVGTGRFF
14 TRBJ2-5 - TRBV7-9 CASSPPRGPETQYF
17 TRBJ1-1 - TRBV11-2 CASSLAPRAGKNTEAFF
17 TRBJ1-4 - TRBV27 CASSLSRVPSTNEKLFF
13 TRBJ2-7 - TRBV5-1 CASSLGESYEQYF
15 TRBJ2-1 - TRBV27 CASSFSPQRGNEQFF